The clone carrying this T cell receptor beta chain was counted ten times or more. Germline V lookup: CDR1 SGHNT, CDR2 YYREEE (reference sequence). With V trimmed by 4 bases and J by 5 bases, 9 bases remained unmatched. CDR3 length: 14 amino acids. RNA transcripts were the source from which TCR beta CDR3 regions were amplified. The first-round RT-PCR employed HTBI primers together with the Qiagen OneStep RT-PCR kit. A multiplex PCR was then performed as the second round. Each CDR3 protein gets one entry after TCRdb re-called the multiplex PCR reads with MiXCR. The repertoire holds under 400,000 distinct CDR3 sequences, with 15% to 20% as singletons. The sample comes from a study of Graves' ophthalmopathy and Graves' hyperthyroidism.

The receptor comes from an adult man with Graves' ophthalmopathy. The V and J genes are TRBV5-4 and TRBJ2-7, with 7 bases matching TRBD2. Sequencing was done on a sample of peripheral blood. The CDR3 DNA reads as TGTGCCAGCAGCCGGTTACTAGCGTACGACGAGCAGTACTTC. Protein: CASSRLLAYDEQYF.